This entry concerns a single T cell receptor beta chain. The sample is drawn from a study of control samples from healthy donors and cancer patients. V lost 4 bases to trimming and J lost 0 bases, with 18 bases between them. Per the germline V gene, CDR1 is SGDLS and CDR2 is YYNGEE. This CDR3 is 17 amino acids long. This table comes from immunoSEQ multiplex PCR, and its TCRdb copy is limited to in-frame clones, with some not included. The table lists some 100,000 clones, about 88% of them singletons. This rearrangement joins TRBV9 to TRBJ2-3; TRBD2 is a possible D gene (6 bases). The sequence was collected from a woman in her forties or fifties in good health. The sample was blood. CDR3 protein: CASSPRGGRGSTDTQYF. The DNA for the CDR3 is TGTGCCAGCAGCCCCCGAGGAGGGCGGGGAAGCACAGATACGCAGTATTTT.